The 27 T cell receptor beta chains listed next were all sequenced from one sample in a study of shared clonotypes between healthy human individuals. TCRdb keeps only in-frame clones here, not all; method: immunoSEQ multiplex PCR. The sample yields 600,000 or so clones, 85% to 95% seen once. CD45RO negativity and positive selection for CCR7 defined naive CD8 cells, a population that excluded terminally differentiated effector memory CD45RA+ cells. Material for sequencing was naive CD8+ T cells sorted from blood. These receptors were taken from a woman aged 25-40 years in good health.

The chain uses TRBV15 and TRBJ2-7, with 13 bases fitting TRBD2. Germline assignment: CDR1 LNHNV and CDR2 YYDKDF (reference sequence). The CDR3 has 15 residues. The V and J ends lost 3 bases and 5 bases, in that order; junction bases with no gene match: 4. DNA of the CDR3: TGTGCCACCAGCAGGGAAGGGACTAGCGGGGACGAGCAGTACTTC. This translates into CATSREGTSGDEQYF.

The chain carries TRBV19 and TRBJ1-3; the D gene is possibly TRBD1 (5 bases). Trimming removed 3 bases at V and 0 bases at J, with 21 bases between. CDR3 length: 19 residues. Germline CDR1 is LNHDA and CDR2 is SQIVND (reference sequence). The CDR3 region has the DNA TGTGCCAGTAGTATGACTCGGGGACCCTGGGCCCTCTCTGGAAACACCATATATTTT. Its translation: CASSMTRGPWALSGNTIYF.

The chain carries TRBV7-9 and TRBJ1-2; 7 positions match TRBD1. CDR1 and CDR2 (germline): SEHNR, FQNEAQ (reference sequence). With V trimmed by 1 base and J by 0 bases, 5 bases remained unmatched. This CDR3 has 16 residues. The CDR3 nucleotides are TGTGCCAGCAGCTTAGGACAGGGCTTAGCTAACTATGGCTACACCTTC. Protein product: CASSLGQGLANYGYTF.

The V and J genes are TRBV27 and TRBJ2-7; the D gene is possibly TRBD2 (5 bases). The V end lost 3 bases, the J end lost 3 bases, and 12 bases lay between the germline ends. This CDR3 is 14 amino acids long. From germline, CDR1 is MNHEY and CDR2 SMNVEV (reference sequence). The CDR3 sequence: CASSFRGNYYEQYF. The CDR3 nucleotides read TGTGCCAGCAGTTTTCGAGGGAATTACTACGAGCAGTACTTC.

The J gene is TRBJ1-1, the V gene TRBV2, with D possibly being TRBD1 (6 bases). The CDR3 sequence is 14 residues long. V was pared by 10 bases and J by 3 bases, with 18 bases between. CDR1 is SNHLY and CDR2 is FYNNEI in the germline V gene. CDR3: CATARGVFDTEAFF. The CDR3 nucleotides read TGTGCCACTGCTAGGGGGGTATTCGACACTGAAGCTTTCTTT.

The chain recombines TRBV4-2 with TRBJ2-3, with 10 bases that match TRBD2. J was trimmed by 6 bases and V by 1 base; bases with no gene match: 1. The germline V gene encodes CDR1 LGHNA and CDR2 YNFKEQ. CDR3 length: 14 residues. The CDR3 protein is CASSQATSGDTQYF. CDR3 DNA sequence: TGTGCCAGCAGCCAAGCGACTAGCGGGGATACGCAGTATTTT.

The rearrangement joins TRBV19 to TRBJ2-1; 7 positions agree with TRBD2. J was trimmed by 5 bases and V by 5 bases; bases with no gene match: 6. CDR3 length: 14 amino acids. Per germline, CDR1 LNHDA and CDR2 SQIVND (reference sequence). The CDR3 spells CASSRAGDDNEQFF. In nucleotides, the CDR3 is TGTGCCAGTAGTCGGGCGGGAGATGACAATGAGCAGTTCTTC.

The CDR3 loop is CASSPDSRRYQETQYF. The DNA of the CDR3 is TGTGCCAGCAGCCCCGACTCGCGGAGGTACCAAGAGACCCAGTACTTC. V gene TRBV21-1 combines with J gene TRBJ2-5; the table assigns TRBD2, which was not confirmed against the DNA. TRBV21-1 is a pseudogene. This CDR3 spans 16 amino acids.

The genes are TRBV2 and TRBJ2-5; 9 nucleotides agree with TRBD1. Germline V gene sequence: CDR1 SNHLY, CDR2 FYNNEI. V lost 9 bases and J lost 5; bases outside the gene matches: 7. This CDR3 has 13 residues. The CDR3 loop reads CARLGQGDETQYF. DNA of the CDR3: TGTGCCAGGCTGGGACAGGGCGACGAGACCCAGTACTTC.

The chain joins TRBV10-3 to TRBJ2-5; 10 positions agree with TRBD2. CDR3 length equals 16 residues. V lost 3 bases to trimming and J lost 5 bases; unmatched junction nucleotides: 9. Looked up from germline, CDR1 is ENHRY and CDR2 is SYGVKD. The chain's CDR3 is CAISEGFSGRLETQYF. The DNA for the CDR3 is TGTGCCATCAGTGAAGGGTTTAGCGGGAGGTTGGAGACCCAGTACTTC.

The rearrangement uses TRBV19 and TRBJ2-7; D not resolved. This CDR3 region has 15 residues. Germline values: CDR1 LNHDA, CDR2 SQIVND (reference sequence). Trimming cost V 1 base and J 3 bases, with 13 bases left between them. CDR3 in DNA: TGTGCCAGTAGTATAGTTGGAAGTAGCCACTACGAGCAGTACTTC. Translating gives CASSIVGSSHYEQYF.

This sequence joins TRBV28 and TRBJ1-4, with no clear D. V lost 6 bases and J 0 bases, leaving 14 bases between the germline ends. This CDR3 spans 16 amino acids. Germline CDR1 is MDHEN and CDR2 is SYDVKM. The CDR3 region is CASSSALDATNEKLFF. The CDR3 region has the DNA TGTGCCAGCAGCTCAGCCTTAGATGCAACTAATGAAAAACTGTTTTTT.

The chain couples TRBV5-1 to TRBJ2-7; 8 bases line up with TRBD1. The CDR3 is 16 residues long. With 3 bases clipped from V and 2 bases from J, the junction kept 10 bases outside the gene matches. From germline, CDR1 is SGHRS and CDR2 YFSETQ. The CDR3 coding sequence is TGCGCCAGCAGCTCCTATCGGGGACAGGAGGCCTACGAGCAGTACTTC. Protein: CASSSYRGQEAYEQYF. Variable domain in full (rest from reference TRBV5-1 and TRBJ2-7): KAGVTQTPRYLIKTRGQQVTLSCSPISGHRSVSWYQQTPGQGLQFLFEYFSETQRNKGNFPGRFSGRQFSNSRSEMNVSTLELGDSALYLCASSSYRGQEAYEQYFGPGTRLTVT.

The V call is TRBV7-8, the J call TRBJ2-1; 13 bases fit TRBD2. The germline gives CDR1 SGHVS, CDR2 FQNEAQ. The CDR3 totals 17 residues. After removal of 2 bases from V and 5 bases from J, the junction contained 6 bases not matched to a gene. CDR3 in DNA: TGTGCCAGCAGCTTAAGGGCGACTAGCGGGAGGAACAATGAGCAGTTCTTC. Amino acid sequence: CASSLRATSGRNNEQFF.

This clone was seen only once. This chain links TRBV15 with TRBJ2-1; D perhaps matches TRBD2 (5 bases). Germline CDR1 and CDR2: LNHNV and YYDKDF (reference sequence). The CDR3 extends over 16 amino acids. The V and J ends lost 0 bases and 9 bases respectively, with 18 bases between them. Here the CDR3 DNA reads TGTGCCACCAGCAGAGATTCGCTAGCTGTTAAGTTTGAGCAGTTCTTC. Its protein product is CATSRDSLAVKFEQFF. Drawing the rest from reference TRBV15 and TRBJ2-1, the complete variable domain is DAMVIQNPRYQVTQFGKPVTLSCSQTLNHNVMYWYQQKSSQAPKLLFHYYDKDFNNEADTPDNFQSRRPNTSFCFLDIRSPGLGDTAMYLCATSRDSLAVKFEQFFGPGTRLTVL.

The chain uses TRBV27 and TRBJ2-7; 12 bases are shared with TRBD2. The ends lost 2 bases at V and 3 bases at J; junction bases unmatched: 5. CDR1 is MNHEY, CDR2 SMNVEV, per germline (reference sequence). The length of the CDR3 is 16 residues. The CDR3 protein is CASSLILAGGVYEQYF. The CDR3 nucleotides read TGTGCCAGCAGTTTAATTCTAGCGGGAGGGGTCTACGAGCAGTACTTC.

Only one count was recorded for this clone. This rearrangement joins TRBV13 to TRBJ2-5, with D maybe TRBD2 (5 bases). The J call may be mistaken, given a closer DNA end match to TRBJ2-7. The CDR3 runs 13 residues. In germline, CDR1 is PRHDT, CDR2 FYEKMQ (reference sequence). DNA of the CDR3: TGTGCCAGCAGCTTAGGGGGGAGCGGCGAGCAGTACTTC. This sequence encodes CASSLGGSGEQYF.

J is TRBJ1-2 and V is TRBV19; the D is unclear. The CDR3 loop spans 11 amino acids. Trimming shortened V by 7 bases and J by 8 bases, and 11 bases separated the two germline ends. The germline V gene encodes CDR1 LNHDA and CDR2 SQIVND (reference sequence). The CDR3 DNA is TGTGCCAGTACCCCGGGTTCGGGCTACACCTTC. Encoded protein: CASTPGSGYTF. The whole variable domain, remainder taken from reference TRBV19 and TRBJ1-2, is DGGITQSPKYLFRKEGQNVTLSCEQNLNHDAMYWYRQDPGQGLRLIYYSQIVNDFQKGDIAEGYSVSREKKESFPLTVTSAQKNPTAFYLCASTPGSGYTFGSGTRLTVV.

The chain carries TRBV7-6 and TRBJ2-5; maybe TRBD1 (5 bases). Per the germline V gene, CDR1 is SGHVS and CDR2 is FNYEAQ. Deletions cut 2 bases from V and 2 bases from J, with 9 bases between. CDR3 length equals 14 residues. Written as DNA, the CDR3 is TGTGCCAGCAGCTTAACGACAGTTCAAGAGACCCAGTACTTC. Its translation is CASSLTTVQETQYF.

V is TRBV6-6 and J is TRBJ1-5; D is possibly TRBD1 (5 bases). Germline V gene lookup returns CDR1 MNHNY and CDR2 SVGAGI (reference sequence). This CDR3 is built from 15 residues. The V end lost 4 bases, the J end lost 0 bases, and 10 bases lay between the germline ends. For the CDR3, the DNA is TGTGCCAGCAGTTCTGGACATACTAGCAATCAGCCCCAGCATTTT. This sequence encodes CASSSGHTSNQPQHF.

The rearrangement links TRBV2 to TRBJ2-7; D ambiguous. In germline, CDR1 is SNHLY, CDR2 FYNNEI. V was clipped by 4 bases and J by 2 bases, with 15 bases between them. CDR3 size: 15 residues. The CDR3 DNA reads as TGTGCCAGCAGTGGGGGTAGGCGTACAGCCTACGAGCAGTACTTC. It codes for CASSGGRRTAYEQYF.

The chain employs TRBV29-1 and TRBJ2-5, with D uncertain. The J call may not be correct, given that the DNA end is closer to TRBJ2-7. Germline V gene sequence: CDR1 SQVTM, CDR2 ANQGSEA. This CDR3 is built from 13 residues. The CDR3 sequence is CSVEGKTAYEQYF. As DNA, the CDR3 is TGCAGCGTTGAAGGTAAGACGGCCTACGAGCAGTACTTC.

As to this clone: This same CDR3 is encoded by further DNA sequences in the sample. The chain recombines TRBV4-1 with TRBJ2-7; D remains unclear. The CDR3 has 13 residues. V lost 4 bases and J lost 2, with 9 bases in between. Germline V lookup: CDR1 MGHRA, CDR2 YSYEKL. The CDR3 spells CASSPGLTYEQYF. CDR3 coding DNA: TGCGCCAGCAGCCCAGGCCTAACCTACGAGCAGTACTTC.

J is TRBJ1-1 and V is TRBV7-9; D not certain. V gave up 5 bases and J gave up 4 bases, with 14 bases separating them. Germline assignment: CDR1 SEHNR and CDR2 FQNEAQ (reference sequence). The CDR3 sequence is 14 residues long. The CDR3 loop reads CASSPHTAFTEAFF. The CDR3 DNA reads TGTGCCAGCAGCCCCCATACGGCCTTCACTGAAGCTTTCTTT.

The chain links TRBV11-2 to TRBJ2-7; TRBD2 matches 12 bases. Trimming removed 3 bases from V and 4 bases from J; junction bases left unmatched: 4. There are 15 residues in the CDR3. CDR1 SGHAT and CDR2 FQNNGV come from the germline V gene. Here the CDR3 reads CASSFGLAGPYEQYF. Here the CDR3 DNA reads TGTGCCAGCAGCTTTGGACTAGCGGGACCGTACGAGCAGTACTTC.

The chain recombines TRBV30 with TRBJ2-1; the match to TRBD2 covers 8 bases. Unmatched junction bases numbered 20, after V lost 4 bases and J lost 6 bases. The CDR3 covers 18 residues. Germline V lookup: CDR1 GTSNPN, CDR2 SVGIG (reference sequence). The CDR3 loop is CAWTPQDSLSGSSNEQFF. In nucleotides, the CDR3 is TGTGCCTGGACGCCACAGGATTCTCTGAGCGGGAGTAGCAATGAGCAGTTCTTC.

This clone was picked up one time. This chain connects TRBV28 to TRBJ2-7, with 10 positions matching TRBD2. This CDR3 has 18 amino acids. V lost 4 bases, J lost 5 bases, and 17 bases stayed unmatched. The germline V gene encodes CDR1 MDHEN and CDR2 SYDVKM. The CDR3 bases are TGTGCCAGCAGTTCCCCGAGACTAGCGGGTGGCTTTGCTAACGAGCAGTACTTC. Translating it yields CASSSPRLAGGFANEQYF.